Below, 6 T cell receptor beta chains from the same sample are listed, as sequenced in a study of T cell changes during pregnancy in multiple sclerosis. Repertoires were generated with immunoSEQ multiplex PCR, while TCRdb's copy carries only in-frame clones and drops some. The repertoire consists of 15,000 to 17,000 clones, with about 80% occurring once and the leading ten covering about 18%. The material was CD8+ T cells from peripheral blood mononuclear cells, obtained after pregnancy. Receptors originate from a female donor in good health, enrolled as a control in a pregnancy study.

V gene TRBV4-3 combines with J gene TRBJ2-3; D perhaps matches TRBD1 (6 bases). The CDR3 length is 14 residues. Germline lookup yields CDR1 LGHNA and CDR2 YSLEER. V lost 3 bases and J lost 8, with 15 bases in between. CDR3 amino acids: CASSQGGARGTQYF. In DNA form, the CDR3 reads TGCGCCAGCAGCCAGGGCGGTGCCAGGGGTACGCAGTATTTT.

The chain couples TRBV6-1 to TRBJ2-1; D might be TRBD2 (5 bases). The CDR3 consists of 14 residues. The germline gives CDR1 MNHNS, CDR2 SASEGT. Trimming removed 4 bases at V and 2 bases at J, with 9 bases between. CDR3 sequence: CASSGGSAYNEQFF. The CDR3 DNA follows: TGTGCCAGCAGTGGTGGGAGCGCCTACAATGAGCAGTTCTTC.

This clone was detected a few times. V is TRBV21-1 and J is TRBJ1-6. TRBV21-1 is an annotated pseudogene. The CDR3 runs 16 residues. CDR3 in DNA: TGTGCCAGCAGACCCGGGAGCGGGGTTCACAGTTCACCCCTCCACTTT. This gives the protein CASRPGSGVHSSPLHF.

This CDR3 reads CASSFNRGYEQYF. CDR3 nucleotide sequence: TGCGCCAGCAGCTTTAACAGGGGTTACGAGCAGTACTTC. J is TRBJ2-7 and V is TRBV5-1; 7 nucleotides line up with TRBD1. V shed 2 bases, J shed 4 bases, and the junction held 3 bases outside the gene matches. Per the germline V gene, CDR1 is SGHRS and CDR2 is YFSETQ. The length of the CDR3 is 13 residues.

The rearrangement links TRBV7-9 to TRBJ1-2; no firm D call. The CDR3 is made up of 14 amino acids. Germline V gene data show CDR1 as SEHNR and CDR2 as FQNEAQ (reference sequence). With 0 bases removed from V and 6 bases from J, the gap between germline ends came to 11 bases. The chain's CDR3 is CASSLAGEIDGYTF. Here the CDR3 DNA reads TGTGCCAGCAGCTTAGCTGGGGAGATTGATGGCTACACCTTC.

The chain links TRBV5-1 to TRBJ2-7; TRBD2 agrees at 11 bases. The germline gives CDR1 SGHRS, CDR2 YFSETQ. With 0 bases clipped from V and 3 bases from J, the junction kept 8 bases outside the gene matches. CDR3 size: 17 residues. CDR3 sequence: CASSLELAGVGGYEQYF. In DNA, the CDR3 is TGCGCCAGCAGCTTGGAACTAGCGGGAGTGGGGGGCTACGAGCAGTACTTC.